This record looks at one T cell receptor beta chain sequence and its context. Its matching antigen is unknown. This record belongs to a study of CD8 T cells in ankylosing spondylitis. Study-wide results and limits: Researchers report that disease-linked clones proved CD8+ and relatively rare in peripheral blood. Characteristic of ankylosing spondylitis blood, it appeared, was a TCR beta motif comprising roughly eight highly homologous variants.

For TCR beta, libraries came from quantitative 5'-RACE with molecular barcodes. TCRdb re-called the 5' RACE reads with MiXCR, one entry per CDR3 protein. In the table there are some 350,000 distinct CDR3 sequences, roughly 14% of which are singletons. V lost 1 base to trimming and J lost 1 base, with 7 bases between them. The CDR3 consists of 14 residues. Input material: blood, either unsorted or a sorted T cell fraction (not recorded which). The V call is TRBV12-3 or TRBV12-4, the J call TRBJ1-1; tentatively, D is TRBD1 (6 bases). The TCR was taken from a male donor with ankylosing spondylitis or in good health (not recorded which). The CDR3 spells CASSLGGQNTEAFF. Here the CDR3 DNA reads TGTGCCAGCAGTTTAGGGGGGCAGAACACTGAAGCTTTCTTT.